A single TCR beta chain is shown here with its context. Antigen specificity is unknown. In germline, CDR1 is SEHNR, CDR2 FQNEAQ (reference sequence). There are 14 residues in the CDR3. V lost 5 bases and J 8 bases, leaving 18 bases between the germline ends. The sample belongs to a study of cytotoxic CD8 clonotypes in ibrutinib-treated CLL. Points from the study as a whole: Under therapy, public clonotypes either contracted or stayed stable, and they were uncommon.

Data came from immunoSEQ multiplex PCR; TCRdb stores just in-frame clones and leaves some out. The sample includes 150,000 to 200,000 clones, roughly 88% of them seen just once. The sequences come from PBMCs, collected at disease progression, from a patient treated with ibrutinib. The V and J genes are TRBV7-9 and TRBJ1-2; unclear D gene. The clonotype originates from a human donor with chronic lymphocytic leukemia. DNA of the CDR3: TGTGCCAGCAGCGTCGGGAGAGGAGTGCCCGGCTACACCTTC. Translation: CASSVGRGVPGYTF. Supplemented by reference TRBV7-9 and TRBJ1-2, the full variable domain reads DTGVSQNPRHKITKRGQNVTFRCDPISEHNRLYWYRQTLGQGPEFLTYFQNEAQLEKSRLLSDRFSAERPKGSFSTLEIQRTEQGDSAMYLCASSVGRGVPGYTFGSGTRLTVV.